This T cell receptor beta chain was found in a study of CD8+ T cells in alopecia areata listed by TCRdb under 2018. Turning to the overall study: To study T cell clonal expansion in alopecia areata, the researchers applied high-throughput TCRbeta sequencing to both the C3H/HeJ mouse model and human patients. In humans, TCRbeta sequencing was performed on scalp tissue and on sorted CD4+ and CD8+ peripheral blood T cells from healthy controls and from patients with patchy or totalis/universalis alopecia areata. Scalp clonality was compared among normal scalp (n=4), patchy alopecia areata scalp (n=8), and alopecia totalis/universalis scalp (n=8). RNA was extracted with the PAXgene miRNA kit for fixed scalp, the miRNeasy kit for PBMCs, and the RNeasy kit for mouse skin. Amplification of TCRbeta CDR3 regions was done by immunoSEQ multiplex PCR using 35 Vbeta forward primers and 13 Jbeta reverse primers. Summary of the overall study and its limitations: Scalp TCR repertoire analysis is complicated because resident alphabeta T cells in normal human skin are also sequenced, whereas mouse skin is dominated by gammadelta T cells. TCR sequences shared between patients were less clear than in mice, possibly partly because of HLA diversity in the patient population. Lesional scalp, especially in alopecia totalis/universalis, showed higher clonality and more expanded CD8+ clones than normal scalp, suggesting antigenic drive.

V has 2 bases trimmed and J has 4 bases trimmed; junction bases matching no gene number 8. The germline V gene (reference sequence) yields GTSNPN for CDR1 and SVGIG for CDR2. Spanning cysteine to phenylalanine, the CDR3 consists of 15 amino acids. Solely the CDR3 DNA is kept, with 45 bases framed from the first base. The library relied on the immunoSEQ multiplex PCR assay. RNA was extracted from all samples and reverse transcribed into cDNA as template for TCR sequencing. SuperScript III was used for first-strand cDNA synthesis, primed with a 2:1 mix of oligo-dT and random hexamers. A synthetic immune receptor repertoire was used to assess amplification bias, and residual bias was removed computationally. The authors' analysis ran thus. After raw reads were preprocessed to remove errors, the CDR3 was defined following IMGT conventions as running from the conserved cysteine to phenylalanine. Clonality was computed as 1 minus the Shannon entropy, with the entropy normalized by log2 of the number of productive unique TCRs. CD4 or CD8 identity of scalp clones was inferred by cross-referencing scalp TCRbeta sequences with sorted blood CD4 and CD8 repertoires. What TCRdb holds here is the immuneACCESS table cut down to in-frame rearrangements. Part of the clones is not present; checked against another copy, under half of the missing clones reflect an unresolved V gene, and the others are unexplained. That table gives V, J and clone size, and the DNA gave D and trimming. This sample gives around 100,000 clones in total; 55% of them show up just once. About 9% of the sample belongs to the ten largest clones.

PBMCs were isolated by density centrifugation and stained for CD3, CD4 and CD8, and CD4+ and CD8+ T cells were sorted on a FACSAria. Scalp biopsies and blood samples were provided by unaffected controls. Concerning this clone: Its recognized antigen is unknown. Base quality data are lacking; no much larger clone is found one base away.

Sequenced: CD4+ T cells sorted from blood. The sequence was collected from a human donor in good health. The rearranged chain carries TRBV30 and TRBJ1-5, and 7 junctional nucleotides match TRBD1. The CDR3 is CAWSQFSDRNQPQHF. The bases are TGTGCCTGGAGTCAGTTTTCGGACAGGAATCAGCCCCAGCATTTT. Reference TRBV30 and TRBJ1-5 proteins supply the regions before and after the CDR3; the full variable domain is: SQTIHQWPATLVQPVGSPLSLECTVEGTSNPNLYWYRQAAGRGLQLLFYSVGIGQISSEVPQNLSASRPQDRQFILSSKKLLLSDSGFYLCAWSQFSDRNQPQHFGDGTRLSIL.